This entry describes one T cell receptor (beta chain). The data originate from a study of blood T cell repertoires in COVID-19. TCRdb's table, derived via immunoSEQ multiplex PCR, lists solely in-frame clones and lacks some. The sample yields approximately 75,000 clones, roughly 88% seen once. After removal of 3 bases from V and 0 bases from J, the junction contained 6 bases not matched to a gene. The CDR3 is 16 amino acids. Germline values: CDR1 LNHDA, CDR2 SQIVND (reference sequence). The sequenced sample consisted of peripheral blood. The chain recombines TRBV19 with TRBJ2-7; 9 bases match TRBD1. The origin of this receptor is a man aged 50-60 years with acute or convalescent COVID-19. This chain's CDR3 is CASSMGTGLSSYEQYF. The CDR3 DNA reads as TGTGCCAGTAGTATGGGGACAGGGCTCAGCTCCTACGAGCAGTACTTC. The complete variable domain, with remaining parts taken from reference TRBV19 and TRBJ2-7, reads DGGITQSPKYLFRKEGQNVTLSCEQNLNHDAMYWYRQDPGQGLRLIYYSQIVNDFQKGDIAEGYSVSREKKESFPLTVTSAQKNPTAFYLCASSMGTGLSSYEQYFGPGTRLTVT.